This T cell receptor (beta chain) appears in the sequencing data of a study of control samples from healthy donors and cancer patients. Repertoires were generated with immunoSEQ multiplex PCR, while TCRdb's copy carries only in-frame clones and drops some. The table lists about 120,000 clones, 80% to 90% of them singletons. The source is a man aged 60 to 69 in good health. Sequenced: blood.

The CDR3 region has the DNA TGTGCCAGCAGTCCCCGGGACAGGGGGGATCAGCCCCAGCATTTT. Protein sequence: CASSPRDRGDQPQHF. The chain joins TRBV6-5 to TRBJ1-5, with 11 bases that match TRBD1. Trimming at V came to 5 bases and at J to 5 bases, leaving 5 bases not matched to a gene. The CDR3 has 15 amino acids. CDR1 is MNHEY, CDR2 SVGAGI, per germline.